Below, 8 T cell receptor delta chains from the same sample are listed, as sequenced in a study of γδ T cells in repeated Plasmodium falciparum infection (dated by TCRdb to about 2021). Library method: multiplex PCR. Sequencing was carried out with an Illumina MiSeq. TCRdb reprocessed the public data with the CATT caller; entries with the same nucleotide sequence were combined afterwards. Present in this sample are about 57,000 delta-chain clones, roughly 1.8% of which were seen just once. The top ten hold approximately 15% of the sample. For bulk TCR repertoire analysis, Vgamma9/Vdelta2+ and Vdelta2-negative gammadelta T cell populations were isolated by flow sorting from peripheral blood mononuclear cells. What was sequenced was gamma-delta T cells from blood. All receptors derive from a pool of human donors (malaria-infected and uninfected, not separated).

This clone was found many times. The amino acid sequence in TCRdb belongs to a much larger clone and departs from this DNA's translation at residue 3, likely a sequencing read error; the sequence shown is translated from the DNA. The chain joins TRDV1 to TRDJ1, with a tentative D call TRDD3 (6 bases). This CDR3 has 13 residues. Germline loops: CDR1 TSWWSYY, CDR2 QGS. The CDR3 loop is CAPGALTTDKLIF. In DNA, the CDR3 is TGTGCTCCTGGGGCCCTAACCACCGATAAACTCATCTTT.

This clone was counted at least ten times. TCRdb's listed protein matches a much larger clone and diverges from this DNA's translation at residue 13, likely through a read error; the protein shown comes from the DNA. The chain has TRDV1 and TRDJ3, with a tentative D call TRDD3 (5 bases). No J gene is reported in TCRdb; it was inferred here by comparing the DNA with germline. With 5 bases removed from V and 2 bases from J, the gap between germline ends came to 25 bases. Germline values: CDR1 TSWWSYY, CDR2 QGS. The CDR3 loop spans 21 amino acids. CDR3 in amino acids: CALGYFPAAWVHPWDTRQMFF. CDR3 sequence (DNA): TGTGCTCTTGGGTATTTCCCCGCCGCCTGGGTTCACCCCTGGGACACCCGACAGATGTTTTTC.

This clone was counted at least ten times. The TCRdb record carries a much larger clone's protein, which differs from this DNA's translation at residue 15; a read error is the likely cause, and the protein listed here is the DNA translation. The chain is built from TRDV1 and TRDJ1; the D gene is possibly TRDD3 (6 bases). The CDR3 runs 22 residues. Germline CDR1 is TSWWSYY and CDR2 is QGS. CDR3 loop: CALGEPRRRDTRTPSHSDKVIF. Written as DNA, the CDR3 is TGTGCTCTTGGGGAACCTCGGAGAAGAGATACGCGGACACCATCCCACAGCGATAAAGTCATCTTT.

This clone came up a few times. The TCRdb protein comes from a much larger clone and disagrees with this DNA's translation at residue 3, likely due to a read error; the protein given here is derived from the DNA. The rearrangement links TRDV1 to TRDJ1; the match to TRDD3 covers 7 bases. TCRdb leaves out the J gene; it was filled in here by matching the DNA to germline. The CDR3 loop spans 20 amino acids. Germline V gives CDR1 TSWWSYY, CDR2 QGS. In nucleotides, the CDR3 is TGTGCTTTTGGGGAACTAGTACCCTCCAAGTGGGGGACGTACACCGATAAACTCATCTTT. Its translation: CAFGELVPSKWGTYTDKLIF.

This clone has only a few counts. The protein given by TCRdb reflects a much larger clone and differs at residue 17 from this DNA's translation, likely from a read error; the protein shown is the DNA's translation. V usage is TRDV1 and J usage is TRDJ1, with TRDD3 matching over 7 bases. Germline V gene data show CDR1 as TSWWSYY and CDR2 as QGS. The CDR3 totals 21 residues. CDR3 amino acids: CALGELGLHLLGILYTAKLIF. The CDR3 DNA sequence: TGTGCTCTTGGGGAACTAGGCCTTCACCTACTGGGGATCCTGTACACCGCTAAACTCATCTTT.

With regard to this clone: The protein TCRdb gives is from a much larger clone and does not agree with this DNA's translation at residue 18, likely a read error; the protein shown here comes from the DNA. The CDR3 DNA reads as TGTGCTCTTGGGTTTTCCTACCTGCAAGACCTGGGGGATACTCGGGCAGCAAAACTCTTCTTT. It encodes CALGFSYLQDLGDTRAAKLFF. The rearrangement uses TRDV1 and TRDJ2, with 11 bases fitting TRDD3. TCRdb supplies no J gene; here it was assigned by aligning the nucleotide sequence to germline. The germline CDR1 and CDR2 sequences are TSWWSYY and QGS. This CDR3 has 21 residues.

A word on this clone: The TCRdb protein comes from a much larger clone and disagrees with this DNA's translation at residue 8, likely due to a read error; the protein given here is derived from the DNA. V and J are TRDV1 and TRDJ1, with TRDD2 as a possible D gene (5 bases). The CDR3 is made up of 22 amino acids. Per germline, CDR1 TSWWSYY and CDR2 QGS. Deletions cut 4 bases from V and 7 bases from J, with 40 bases between. CDR3 in amino acids: CALGAPSCPLLLQREYMGKLIF. In DNA, the CDR3 is TGTGCTCTTGGGGCACCTTCGTGTCCATTACTGCTCCAGAGGGAATATATGGGTAAACTCATCTTT.

This clone has only a few counts. TCRdb attributes to this sequence the protein of a much larger clone, which differs from the DNA translation at residue 16; a read error is likely, and the protein displayed is translated from the DNA. The chain employs TRDV1 and TRDJ4; TRDD3 agrees at 10 bases. Looked up from germline, CDR1 is TSWWSYY and CDR2 is QGS. The CDR3 contains 20 residues. The CDR3 protein is CALGECYQLGDPRNTSPLIF. CDR3 sequence (DNA): TGTGCTCTTGGGGAATGCTACCAACTGGGGGATCCAAGAAATACCAGTCCCCTGATCTTT.